A selection of T cell receptor beta chains follows, all from one sample in a study of T cells after posttransplantation cyclophosphamide. The assay was immunoSEQ multiplex PCR, and TCRdb's table has in-frame clones only and misses some. Sampling found tens of thousands of clones, none seen once. The sequenced sample consisted of PBMCs. The receptors stem from a woman aged 45-60 years in good health and a related stem cell transplant donor. Each CDR3 is given with its conserved first and last residue. Each record gives: V gene, J gene, CDR3 protein.

V: TRBV5-8; J: TRBJ1-2; CDR3: CASSRRITNYGYTF
V: TRBV7-9; J: TRBJ1-1; CDR3: CASSLGAATNTEAFF
V: TRBV12-3/TRBV12-4; J: TRBJ2-1; CDR3: CASSPPSRGDEQFF
V: TRBV7-2; J: TRBJ2-7; CDR3: CASSRIAGVDEQYF
V: TRBV2; J: TRBJ2-1; CDR3: CASGEASAANEQFF
V: TRBV12-3/TRBV12-4; J: TRBJ2-3; CDR3: CASKGRLETDTQYF
V: TRBV6-5; J: TRBJ1-4; CDR3: CASKGTAQNEKLFF
V: TRBV5-1; J: TRBJ1-4; CDR3: CASSLVPGGATNEKLFF
V: TRBV5-1; J: TRBJ1-2; CDR3: CASSLAEGYGYTF
V: TRBV6-6; J: TRBJ1-1; CDR3: CASSYNSLNTEAFF
V: TRBV6-1; J: TRBJ2-2; CDR3: CASSEQTSAGELFF
V: TRBV7-2; J: TRBJ2-1; CDR3: CASETRLSPFGNEQFF
V: TRBV9; J: TRBJ1-1; CDR3: CASSETGHTEAFF
V: TRBV29-1; J: TRBJ2-1; CDR3: CSVDRRGYNEQFF
V: TRBV19; J: TRBJ2-3; CDR3: CASSPGFRRTDTQYF
V: TRBV6-5; J: TRBJ1-1; CDR3: CASSSIPTGGTEAFF
V: TRBV5-1; J: TRBJ2-3; CDR3: CASSLERADTDTQYF
V: TRBV10-2; J: TRBJ2-1; CDR3: CASVGDYLYNEQFF
V: TRBV27; J: TRBJ2-7; CDR3: CASSRNRDSFPYEQYF
V: TRBV30; J: TRBJ1-2; CDR3: CAWSVSQGGYTF
V: TRBV7-9; J: TRBJ2-5; CDR3: CASSLARGGETQYF
V: TRBV10-3; J: TRBJ2-1; CDR3: CAIGTGTEYNEQFF
V: TRBV7-6; J: TRBJ2-2; CDR3: CASSFTGITGELFF
V: TRBV6-2/TRBV6-3; J: TRBJ2-6; CDR3: CASSSGGAGANVLTF
V: TRBV18; J: TRBJ2-7; CDR3: CASSPGTRTIYEQYF
V: TRBV2; J: TRBJ2-7; CDR3: CASRDTGVSEQYF
V: TRBV19; J: TRBJ1-2; CDR3: CASSTGTGNYYGYTF
V: TRBV5-4; J: TRBJ1-1; CDR3: CASSPGGVSRAEAFF
V: TRBV24-1; J: TRBJ1-2; CDR3: CATMGQLAGGYTF